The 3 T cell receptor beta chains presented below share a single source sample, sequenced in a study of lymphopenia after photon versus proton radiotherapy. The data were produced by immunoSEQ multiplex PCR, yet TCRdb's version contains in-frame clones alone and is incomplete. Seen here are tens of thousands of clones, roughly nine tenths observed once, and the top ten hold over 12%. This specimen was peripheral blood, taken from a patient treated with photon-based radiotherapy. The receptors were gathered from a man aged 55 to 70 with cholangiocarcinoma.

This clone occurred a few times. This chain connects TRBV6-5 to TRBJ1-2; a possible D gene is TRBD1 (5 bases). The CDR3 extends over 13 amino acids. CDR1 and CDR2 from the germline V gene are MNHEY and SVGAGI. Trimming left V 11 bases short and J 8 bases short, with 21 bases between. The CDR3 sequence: CAAGAGSRVGYTF. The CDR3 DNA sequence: TGTGCCGCGGGAGCAGGGTCCCGAGTAGGCTACACCTTC.

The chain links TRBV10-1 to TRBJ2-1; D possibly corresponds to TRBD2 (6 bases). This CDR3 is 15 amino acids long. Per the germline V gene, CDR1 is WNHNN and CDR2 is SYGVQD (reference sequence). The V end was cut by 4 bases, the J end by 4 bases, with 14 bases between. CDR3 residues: CASSVWRDPYNEQFF. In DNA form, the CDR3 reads TGCGCCAGCAGTGTGTGGCGGGACCCTTACAATGAGCAGTTCTTC.

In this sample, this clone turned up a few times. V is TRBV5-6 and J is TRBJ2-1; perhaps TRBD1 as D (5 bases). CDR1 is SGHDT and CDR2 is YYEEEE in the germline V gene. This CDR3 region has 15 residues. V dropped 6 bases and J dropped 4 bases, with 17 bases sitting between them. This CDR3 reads CASNLVGPAYNEQFF. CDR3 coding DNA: TGTGCCAGCAACCTGGTGGGGCCGGCGTACAATGAGCAGTTCTTC.